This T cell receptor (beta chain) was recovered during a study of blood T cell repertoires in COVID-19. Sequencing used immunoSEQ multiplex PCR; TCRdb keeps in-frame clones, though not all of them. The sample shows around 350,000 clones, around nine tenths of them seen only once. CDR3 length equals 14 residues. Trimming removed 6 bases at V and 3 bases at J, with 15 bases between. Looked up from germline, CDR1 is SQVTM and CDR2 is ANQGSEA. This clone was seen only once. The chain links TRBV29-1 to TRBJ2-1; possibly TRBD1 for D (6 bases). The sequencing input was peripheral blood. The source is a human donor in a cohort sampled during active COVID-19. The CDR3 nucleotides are TGCAGCGTGATAACAGGGTGGGTCTACAATGAGCAGTTCTTC. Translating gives CSVITGWVYNEQFF.